One and the same sample provided the 4 T cell receptor beta chains below, sequenced in a study of blood T cells in healthy people across ages. With a J-beta primer mix and a sample-barcoded 5' primer, a second PCR ran about 7 to 12 cycles. In TCRdb, the 5' RACE reads were re-called with MiXCR into one record per CDR3 protein. Of about 1 million distinct CDR3 sequences in the sample, 20% to 25% are singletons; the top ten hold approximately 0.79%. These data are also associated with another study on T cells of mothers and their children.

The sample consisted of blood. The receptors derive from a girl aged 2-10 years in good health.

The V and J genes are TRBV6-1 and TRBJ2-5; possibly TRBD2 for D (6 bases). V lost 8 bases, J lost 11 bases, and 24 bases lay in between. Per germline, CDR1 MNHNS and CDR2 SASEGT. CDR3 length equals 14 residues. The CDR3 nucleotides are TGTGCCAGCTGTCTCTCCCAGGGCGGGAAAGAGCAGTACTTC. Its translation: CASCLSQGGKEQYF.

This clonotype was seen a few times. The V and J genes are TRBV6-5 and TRBJ2-1, with 7 bases aligning to TRBD2. The V gene's germline CDR1 is MNHEY and CDR2 SVGAGI. The length of the CDR3 is 16 residues. The J segment lost 2 bases and the V segment lost 2 bases, leaving 6 bases of the junction unmatched. This CDR3 is CASSYDRAGAYNEQFF. The CDR3, as DNA: TGTGCCAGCAGTTACGATCGGGCGGGAGCCTACAATGAGCAGTTCTTC.

A few counts support this clonotype. The DNA of the CDR3 is TGCAGCGTTGAAGATCACGGACAGGGGAGGGCTTTCTTT. Translating gives CSVEDHGQGRAFF. The rearrangement links TRBV29-1 to TRBJ1-1, with 9 nucleotides matching TRBD1. V lost 0 bases, J lost 11 bases, and 7 bases stayed unmatched. Germline V lookup: CDR1 SQVTM, CDR2 ANQGSEA. There are 13 residues in the CDR3.

This clonotype was detected a few times. The chain recombines TRBV6-2 or TRBV6-3 with TRBJ2-1; tentatively, D is TRBD1 or TRBD2 (5 bases each). The germline V gene has CDR1 MNHEY and CDR2 SVGEGT. Trimming stripped 5 bases from V and 2 bases from J, with 16 bases between. This CDR3 has 16 amino acids. The CDR3 DNA is TGTGCCAGCAGTGAGACACGGGGACCAACCTACAATGAGCAGTTCTTC. It encodes CASSETRGPTYNEQFF.